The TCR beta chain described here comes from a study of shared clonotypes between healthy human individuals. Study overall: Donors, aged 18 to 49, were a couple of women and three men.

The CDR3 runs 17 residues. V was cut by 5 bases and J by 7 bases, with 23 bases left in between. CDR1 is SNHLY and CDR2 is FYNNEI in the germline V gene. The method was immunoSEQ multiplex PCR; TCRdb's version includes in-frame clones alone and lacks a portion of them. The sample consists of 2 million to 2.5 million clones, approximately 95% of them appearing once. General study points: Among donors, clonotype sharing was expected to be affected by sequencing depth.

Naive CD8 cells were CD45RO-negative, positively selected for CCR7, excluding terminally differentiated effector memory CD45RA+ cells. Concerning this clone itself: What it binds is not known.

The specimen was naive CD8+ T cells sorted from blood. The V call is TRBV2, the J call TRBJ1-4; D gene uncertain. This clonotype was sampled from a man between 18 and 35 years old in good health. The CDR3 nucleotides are TGTGCCAGCAGTCCCCTCCTCGGGCTCTCTAAAGGTGAAAAACTGTTTTTT. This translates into CASSPLLGLSKGEKLFF. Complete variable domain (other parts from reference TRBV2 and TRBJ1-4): EPEVTQTPSHQVTQMGQEVILRCVPISNHLYFYWYRQILGQKVEFLVSFYNNEISEKSEIFDDQFSVERPDGSNFTLKIRSTKLEDSAMYFCASSPLLGLSKGEKLFFGSGTQLSVL.